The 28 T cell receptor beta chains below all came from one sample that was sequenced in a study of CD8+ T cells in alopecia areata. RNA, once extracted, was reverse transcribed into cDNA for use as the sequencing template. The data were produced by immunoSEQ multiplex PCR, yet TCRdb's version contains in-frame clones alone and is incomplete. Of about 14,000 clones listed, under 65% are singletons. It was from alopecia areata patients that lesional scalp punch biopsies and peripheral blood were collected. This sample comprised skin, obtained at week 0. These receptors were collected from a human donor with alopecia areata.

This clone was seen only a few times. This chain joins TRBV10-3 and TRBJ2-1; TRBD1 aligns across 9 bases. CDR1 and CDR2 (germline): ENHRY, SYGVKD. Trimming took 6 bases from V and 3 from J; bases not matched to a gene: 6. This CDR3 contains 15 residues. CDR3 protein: CAIRRTGGDYNEQFF. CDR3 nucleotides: TGTGCCATCAGGCGAACAGGGGGCGACTACAATGAGCAGTTCTTC.

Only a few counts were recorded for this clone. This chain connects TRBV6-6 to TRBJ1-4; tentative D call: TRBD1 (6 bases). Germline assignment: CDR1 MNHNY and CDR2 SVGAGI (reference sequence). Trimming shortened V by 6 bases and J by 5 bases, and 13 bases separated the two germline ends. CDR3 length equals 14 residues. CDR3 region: CASSSTGRNEKLFF. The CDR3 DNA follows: TGTGCCAGCAGCTCGACAGGTCGAAATGAAAAACTGTTTTTT.

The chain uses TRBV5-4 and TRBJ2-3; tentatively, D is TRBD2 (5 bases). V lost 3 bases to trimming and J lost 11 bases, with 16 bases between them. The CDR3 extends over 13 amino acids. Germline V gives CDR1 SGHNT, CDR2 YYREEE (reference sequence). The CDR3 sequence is CASSYLVGERQYF. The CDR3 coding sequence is TGTGCCAGCAGCTACTTGGTGGGAGAGAGGCAGTATTTT.

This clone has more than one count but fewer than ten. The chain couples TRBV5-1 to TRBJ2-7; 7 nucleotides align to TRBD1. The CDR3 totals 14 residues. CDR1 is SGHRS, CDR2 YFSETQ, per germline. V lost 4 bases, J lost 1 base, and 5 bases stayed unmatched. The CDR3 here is CASSPQTGSYEQYF. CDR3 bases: TGCGCCAGCAGCCCTCAGACAGGGTCCTACGAGCAGTACTTC.

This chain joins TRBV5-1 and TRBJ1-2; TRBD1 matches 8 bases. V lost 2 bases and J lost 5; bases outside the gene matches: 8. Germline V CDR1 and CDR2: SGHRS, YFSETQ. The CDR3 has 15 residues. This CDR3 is CASSFPGGEGYGYTF. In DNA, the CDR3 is TGCGCCAGCAGCTTCCCAGGGGGCGAGGGTTATGGCTACACCTTC.

As DNA, the CDR3 is TGTGCCAGTGGGAATTCACCCCTCCACTTT. It is translated as CASGNSPLHF. This chain links TRBV28 with TRBJ1-6; D is undetermined. Germline loops: CDR1 MDHEN, CDR2 SYDVKM. V gave up 9 bases and J gave up 7 bases, with 4 bases separating them. This CDR3 has 10 amino acids.

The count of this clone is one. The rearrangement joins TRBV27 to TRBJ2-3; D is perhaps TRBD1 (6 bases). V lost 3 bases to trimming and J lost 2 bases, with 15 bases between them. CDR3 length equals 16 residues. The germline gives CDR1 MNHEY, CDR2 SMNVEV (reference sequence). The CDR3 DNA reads TGTGCCAGCAGTTTGGCGGTCGGGACACCCACAGATACGCAGTATTTT. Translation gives CASSLAVGTPTDTQYF.

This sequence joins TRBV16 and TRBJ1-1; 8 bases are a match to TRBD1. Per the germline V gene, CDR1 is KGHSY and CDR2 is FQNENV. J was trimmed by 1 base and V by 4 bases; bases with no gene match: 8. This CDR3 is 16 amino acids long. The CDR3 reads CASSPTPDRGNTEAFF. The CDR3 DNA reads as TGTGCCAGCAGCCCAACTCCCGACAGGGGGAACACTGAAGCTTTCTTT.

The CDR3 loop is CASSFDGTLNTGELFF. The CDR3 DNA reads as TGTGCCAGCAGCTTCGACGGGACACTGAACACCGGGGAGCTGTTTTTT. The chain joins TRBV7-2 to TRBJ2-2; a weak D match, TRBD1 (6 bases). CDR1 is SGHTA, CDR2 FQGNSA, per germline. V gave up 3 bases and J gave up 1 base, with 12 bases separating them. CDR3 size: 16 residues.

The CDR3 DNA is TGCGCCAGCAGCCCCCGAGATGGGGTGGGTCAGCCCCAGCATTTT. Translation gives CASSPRDGVGQPQHF. J is TRBJ1-5 and V is TRBV5-1; D is unclear. The V end lost 4 bases, the J end lost 6 bases, and 17 bases lay between the germline ends. The CDR3 contains 15 residues. Germline-derived CDR1 and CDR2 are SGHRS and YFSETQ.

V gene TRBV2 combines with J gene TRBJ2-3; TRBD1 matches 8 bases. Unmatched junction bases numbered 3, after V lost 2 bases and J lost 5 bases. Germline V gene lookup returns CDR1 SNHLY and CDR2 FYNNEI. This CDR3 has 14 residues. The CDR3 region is CASSEQGTGDTQYF. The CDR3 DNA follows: TGTGCCAGCAGTGAACAGGGGACAGGAGATACGCAGTATTTT. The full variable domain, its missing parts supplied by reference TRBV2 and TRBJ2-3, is EPEVTQTPSHQVTQMGQEVILRCVPISNHLYFYWYRQILGQKVEFLVSFYNNEISEKSEIFDDQFSVERPDGSNFTLKIRSTKLEDSAMYFCASSEQGTGDTQYFGPGTRLTVL.

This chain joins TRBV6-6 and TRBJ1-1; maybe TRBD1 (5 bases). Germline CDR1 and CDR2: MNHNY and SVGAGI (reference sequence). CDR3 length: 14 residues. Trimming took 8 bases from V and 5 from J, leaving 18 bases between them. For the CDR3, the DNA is TGTGCCAGCTCTCGAACAGGCTTGGGGACTGAAGCTTTCTTT. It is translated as CASSRTGLGTEAFF.

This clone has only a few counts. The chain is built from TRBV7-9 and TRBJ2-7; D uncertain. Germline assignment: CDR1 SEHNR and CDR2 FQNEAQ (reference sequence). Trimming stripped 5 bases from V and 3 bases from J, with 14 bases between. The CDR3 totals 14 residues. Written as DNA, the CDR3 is TGTGCCAGCAGCCCGAGCTTGGTGGGCTACGAGCAGTACTTC. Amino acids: CASSPSLVGYEQYF.

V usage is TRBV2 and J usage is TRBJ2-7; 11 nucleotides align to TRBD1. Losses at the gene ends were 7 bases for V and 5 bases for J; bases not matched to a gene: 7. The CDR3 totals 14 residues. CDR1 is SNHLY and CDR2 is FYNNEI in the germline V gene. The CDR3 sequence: CASNGQGAMDEQYF. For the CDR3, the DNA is TGTGCCAGCAACGGACAGGGGGCGATGGACGAGCAGTACTTC.

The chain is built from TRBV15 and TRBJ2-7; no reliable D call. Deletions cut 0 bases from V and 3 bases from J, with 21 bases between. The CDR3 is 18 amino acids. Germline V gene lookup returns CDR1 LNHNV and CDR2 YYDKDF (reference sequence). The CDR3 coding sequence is TGTGCCACCAGCAGAGAGATCCCTTCTACCTACACGATCTACGAGCAGTACTTC. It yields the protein CATSREIPSTYTIYEQYF.

The CDR3 protein is CAIRDWTDTQYF. DNA of the CDR3: TGTGCCATCAGGGACTGGACAGATACGCAGTATTTT. The genes are TRBV10-3 and TRBJ2-3, with D perhaps TRBD2 (5 bases). The CDR3 runs to 12 residues. V was shortened by 6 bases and J by 3 bases, with 7 bases between the two germline ends. CDR1 ENHRY and CDR2 SYGVKD come from the germline V gene.

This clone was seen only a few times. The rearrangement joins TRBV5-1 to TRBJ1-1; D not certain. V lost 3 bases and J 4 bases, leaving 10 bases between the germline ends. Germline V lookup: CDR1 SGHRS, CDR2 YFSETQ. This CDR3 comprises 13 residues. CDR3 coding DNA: TGCGCCAGCAGCTCCCTGACACGCACTGAAGCTTTCTTT. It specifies CASSSLTRTEAFF. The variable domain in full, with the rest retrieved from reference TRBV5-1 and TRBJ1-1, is KAGVTQTPRYLIKTRGQQVTLSCSPISGHRSVSWYQQTPGQGLQFLFEYFSETQRNKGNFPGRFSGRQFSNSRSEMNVSTLELGDSALYLCASSSLTRTEAFFGQGTRLTVV.

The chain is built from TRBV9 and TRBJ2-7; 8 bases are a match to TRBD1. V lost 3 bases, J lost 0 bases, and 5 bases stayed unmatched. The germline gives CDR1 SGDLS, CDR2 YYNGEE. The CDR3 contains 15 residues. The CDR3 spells CASSGRTGSSYEQYF. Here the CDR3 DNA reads TGTGCCAGCAGCGGTCGGACAGGGAGCTCCTACGAGCAGTACTTC.

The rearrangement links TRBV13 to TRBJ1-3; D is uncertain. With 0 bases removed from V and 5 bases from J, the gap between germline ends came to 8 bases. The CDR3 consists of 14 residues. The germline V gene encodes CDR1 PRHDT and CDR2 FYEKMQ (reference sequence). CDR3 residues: CASSLGGGRNTIYF. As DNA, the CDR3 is TGTGCCAGCAGCTTAGGAGGCGGACGAAACACCATATATTTT.

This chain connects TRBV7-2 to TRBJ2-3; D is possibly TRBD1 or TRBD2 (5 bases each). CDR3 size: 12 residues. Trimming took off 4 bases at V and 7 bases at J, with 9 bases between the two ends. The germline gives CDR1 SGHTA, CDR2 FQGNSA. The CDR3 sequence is CASSWDRHTQYF. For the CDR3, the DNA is TGTGCCAGCAGCTGGGACCGGCATACGCAGTATTTT.

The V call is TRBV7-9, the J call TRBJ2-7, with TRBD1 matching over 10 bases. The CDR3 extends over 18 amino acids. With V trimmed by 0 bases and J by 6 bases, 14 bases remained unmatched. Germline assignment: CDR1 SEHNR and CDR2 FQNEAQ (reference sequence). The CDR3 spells CASSLAGAGQGIRGEQYF. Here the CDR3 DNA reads TGTGCCAGCAGCTTAGCCGGTGCGGGACAGGGGATAAGAGGCGAGCAGTACTTC.

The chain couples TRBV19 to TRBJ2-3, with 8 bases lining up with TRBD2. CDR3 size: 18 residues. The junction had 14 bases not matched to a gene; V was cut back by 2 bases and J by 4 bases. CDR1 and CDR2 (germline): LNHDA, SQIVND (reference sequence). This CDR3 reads CASSIIDGRGSRADTQYF. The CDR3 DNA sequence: TGTGCCAGTAGTATAATCGACGGGAGGGGGAGTAGGGCAGATACGCAGTATTTT.

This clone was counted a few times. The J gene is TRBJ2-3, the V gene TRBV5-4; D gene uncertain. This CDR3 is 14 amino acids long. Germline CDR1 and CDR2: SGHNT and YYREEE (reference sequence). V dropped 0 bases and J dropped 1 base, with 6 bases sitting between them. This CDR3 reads CASSLAAGTDTQYF. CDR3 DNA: TGTGCCAGCAGCTTGGCGGCCGGCACAGATACGCAGTATTTT.

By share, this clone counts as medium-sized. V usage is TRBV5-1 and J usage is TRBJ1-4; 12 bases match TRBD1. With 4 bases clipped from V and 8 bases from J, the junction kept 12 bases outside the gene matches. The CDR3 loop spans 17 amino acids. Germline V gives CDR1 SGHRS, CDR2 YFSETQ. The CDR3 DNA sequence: TGCGCCAGCAGCACTGGGACAGGGGGCGGCGGAGCCGAAAAACTGTTTTTT. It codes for CASSTGTGGGGAEKLFF.

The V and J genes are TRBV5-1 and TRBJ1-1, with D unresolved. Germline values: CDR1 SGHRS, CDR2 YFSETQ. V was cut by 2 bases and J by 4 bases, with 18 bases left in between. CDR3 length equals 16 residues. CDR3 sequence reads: CASSFFGSYLSTEAFF. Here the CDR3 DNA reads TGCGCCAGCAGCTTTTTTGGGAGTTACCTGAGCACTGAAGCTTTCTTT.

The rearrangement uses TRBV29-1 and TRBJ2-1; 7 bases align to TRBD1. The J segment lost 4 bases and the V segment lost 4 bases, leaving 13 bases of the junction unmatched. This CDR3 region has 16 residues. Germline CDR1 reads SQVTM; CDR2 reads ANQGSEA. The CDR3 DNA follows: TGCAGCGTTGGGGGACAGCCGAAATTTCAGTACAATGAGCAGTTCTTC. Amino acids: CSVGGQPKFQYNEQFF.

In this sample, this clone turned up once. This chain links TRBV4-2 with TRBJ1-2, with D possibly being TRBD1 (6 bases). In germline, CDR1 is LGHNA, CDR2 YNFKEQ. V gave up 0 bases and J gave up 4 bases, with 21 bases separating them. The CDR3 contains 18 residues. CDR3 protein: CASSQELSGGDKIYGYTF. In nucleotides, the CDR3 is TGTGCCAGCAGCCAAGAACTCAGCGGGGGCGATAAAATCTATGGCTACACCTTC.

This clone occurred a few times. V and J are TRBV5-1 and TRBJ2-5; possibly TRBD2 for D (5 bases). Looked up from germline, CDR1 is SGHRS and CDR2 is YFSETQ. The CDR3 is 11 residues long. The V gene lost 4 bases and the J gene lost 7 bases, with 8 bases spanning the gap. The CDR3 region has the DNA TGCGCCAGCAGCGGACGGGGGACCCAGTACTTC. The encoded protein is CASSGRGTQYF.